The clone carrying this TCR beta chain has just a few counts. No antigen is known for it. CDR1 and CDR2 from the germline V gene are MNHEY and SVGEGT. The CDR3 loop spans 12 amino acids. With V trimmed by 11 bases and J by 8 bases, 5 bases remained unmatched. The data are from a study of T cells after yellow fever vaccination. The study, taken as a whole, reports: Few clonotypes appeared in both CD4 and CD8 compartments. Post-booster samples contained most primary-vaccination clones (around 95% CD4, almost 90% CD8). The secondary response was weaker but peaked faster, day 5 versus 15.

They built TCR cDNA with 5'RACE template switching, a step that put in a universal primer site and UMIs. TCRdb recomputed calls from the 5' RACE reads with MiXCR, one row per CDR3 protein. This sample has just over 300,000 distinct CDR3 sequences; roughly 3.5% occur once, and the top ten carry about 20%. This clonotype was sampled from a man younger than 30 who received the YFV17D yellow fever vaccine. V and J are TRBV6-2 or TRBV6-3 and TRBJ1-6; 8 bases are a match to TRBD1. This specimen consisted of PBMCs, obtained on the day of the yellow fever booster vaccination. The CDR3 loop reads CASGQDYSPLHF. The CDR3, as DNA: TGTGCCTCGGGACAGGATTATTCACCCCTCCACTTT.